Following are 15 T cell receptor beta chains from one sample sequenced in a study of T-cell reconstitution after alpha-beta-depleted transplantation in children. Unique molecular identifiers featured in how the TCRbeta library was prepared. TCRdb re-analysed the PCR reads in MiXCR, keeping a single row per CDR3 protein. Of over 550,000 distinct CDR3 sequences detected, roughly a tenth appear once; the ten largest clones hold 4% to 5%. This specimen consisted of PBMCs from the stem cell graft donor, obtained from the stem cell graft. All receptors derive from a human donor who donated a stem cell graft to a child with acute myeloid leukemia.

This clonotype was recorded at least ten times. The V call is TRBV25-1, the J call TRBJ2-4; D unclear. Looked up from germline, CDR1 is MGHDK and CDR2 is SYGVNS. The CDR3 covers 12 residues. V lost 6 bases, J lost 6 bases, and 9 bases lay in between. The CDR3 DNA reads TGTGCCAGCAGCTCTGCCGGAAACATTCAGTACTTC. Translation gives CASSSAGNIQYF.

The table lists this clonotype with a few counts. The chain combines TRBV7-9 with TRBJ2-1; 10 bases align to TRBD2. The CDR3 length is 16 residues. Trimming at V came to 5 bases and at J to 4 bases, leaving 8 bases not matched to a gene. Germline V gene sequence: CDR1 SEHNR, CDR2 FQNEAQ (reference sequence). CDR3 in amino acids: CASSPRTSGAYNEQFF. The CDR3 DNA reads TGTGCCAGCAGCCCCCGGACTAGCGGAGCATACAATGAGCAGTTCTTC.

This clonotype was seen ten or more times. V gene TRBV7-2 combines with J gene TRBJ2-5, with D unclear. From germline, CDR1 is SGHTA and CDR2 FQGNSA. V was pared by 2 bases and J by 2 bases, with 6 bases between. The CDR3 has 13 residues. The CDR3 loop reads CASSLSPQETQYF. The DNA of the CDR3 is TGTGCCAGCAGCTTATCTCCTCAAGAGACCCAGTACTTC.

The chain employs TRBV28 and TRBJ2-6; D uncertain. Germline assignment: CDR1 MDHEN and CDR2 SYDVKM. CDR3 size: 15 residues. The V end was cut by 1 base, the J end by 0 bases, with 4 bases between. The CDR3 region has the DNA TGTGCCAGCAGTTTATATGGCTCTGGGGCCAACGTCCTGACTTTC. Amino acids: CASSLYGSGANVLTF.

The CDR3, as DNA: TGTGCCAGCAGCTCAGCTGGGATGGAAGCTTTCTTT. It translates to CASSSAGMEAFF. J is TRBJ1-1 and V is TRBV11-1; no firm D call. V lost 4 bases and J 8 bases, leaving 11 bases between the germline ends. Germline V gives CDR1 SGHAT, CDR2 FQDESV (reference sequence). This CDR3 has 12 residues.

The chain employs TRBV6-1 and TRBJ1-3; D remains ambiguous. Trimming shortened V by 7 bases and J by 4 bases, and 23 bases separated the two germline ends. Per the germline V gene, CDR1 is MNHNS and CDR2 is SASEGT. CDR3 length equals 17 residues. CDR3 sequence reads: CASTSGLHYTRGNTIYF. CDR3 in DNA: TGTGCCAGCACATCAGGACTTCACTATACTAGAGGAAACACCATATATTTT.

This clonotype was counted between two and nine times. The V and J genes are TRBV14 and TRBJ2-1; tentatively, D is TRBD2 (7 bases). CDR3 length: 13 amino acids. Germline CDR1 is SGHDN and CDR2 is FVKESK. Trimming took 5 bases from V and 9 from J, leaving 14 bases between them. CDR3 in amino acids: CASSYARGGEQFF. The CDR3 coding sequence is TGTGCCAGCAGCTACGCTAGGGGGGGTGAGCAGTTCTTC.

The table lists this clonotype with many counts. The V gene is TRBV13, the J gene TRBJ1-6; D is unresolved. The germline V gene has CDR1 PRHDT and CDR2 FYEKMQ (reference sequence). Trimming took 5 bases from V and 7 from J, leaving 15 bases between them. The CDR3 sequence is 15 residues long. CDR3 protein: CASSLGASHNSPLHF. As DNA, the CDR3 is TGTGCCAGCAGCCTTGGAGCCTCCCACAATTCACCCCTCCACTTT.

This clonotype has a handful of counts. The V gene is TRBV5-1, the J gene TRBJ2-2; TRBD1 or TRBD2 may be the D gene (5 bases each). The CDR3 extends over 15 amino acids. The V end lost 4 bases, the J end lost 3 bases, and 13 bases lay between the germline ends. CDR1 is SGHRS, CDR2 YFSETQ, per germline. In DNA form, the CDR3 reads TGCGCCAGCAGCCGCCCGGGGCGGGACACCGGGGAGCTGTTTTTT. Protein sequence: CASSRPGRDTGELFF.

This clonotype was seen at least ten times. The chain combines TRBV20-1 with TRBJ2-1, with TRBD2 matching 11 bases. In germline, CDR1 is DFQATT, CDR2 SNEGSKA (reference sequence). There are 15 residues in the CDR3. This CDR3 is CRAYTGTSGDNEQFF. CDR3 nucleotides: TGCAGAGCTTATACCGGGACTAGCGGAGACAATGAGCAGTTCTTC.

Only a few counts were recorded for this clonotype. The chain combines TRBV4-3 with TRBJ1-1; possibly TRBD1 for D (6 bases). Per the germline V gene, CDR1 is LGHNA and CDR2 is YSLEER. V dropped 4 bases and J dropped 4 bases, with 13 bases sitting between them. This CDR3 contains 14 residues. The CDR3 region has the DNA TGCGCCAGCAGCCCGAGGGGGGGGCCCACTGAAGCTTTCTTT. Encoded protein: CASSPRGGPTEAFF.

The rearrangement uses TRBV20-1 and TRBJ2-1, with TRBD2 matching over 9 bases. CDR3 length equals 15 residues. Per the germline V gene, CDR1 is DFQATT and CDR2 is SNEGSKA (reference sequence). V gave up 3 bases and J gave up 3 bases; unmatched junction bases: 6. CDR3 protein: CSARVAGEGYNEQFF. In DNA form, the CDR3 reads TGCAGTGCTAGGGTAGCGGGAGAAGGCTACAATGAGCAGTTCTTC.

This clonotype was found many times. The genes are TRBV20-1 and TRBJ1-1; 8 bases align to TRBD1. This CDR3 comprises 14 residues. The germline gives CDR1 DFQATT, CDR2 SNEGSKA (reference sequence). Trimming took 5 bases from V and 6 from J; bases not matched to a gene: 11. The CDR3 loop is CSAPKLQGVAEAFF. CDR3 bases: TGCAGTGCTCCTAAATTACAGGGGGTTGCTGAAGCTTTCTTT.

This clonotype has at least ten counts. The V gene is TRBV4-3, the J gene TRBJ2-6, with D possibly matching TRBD1 (6 bases). Germline V gene data show CDR1 as LGHNA and CDR2 as YSLEER. Between the trimmed V and J ends, which lost 0 bases and 5 bases, there was a span of 17 bases. This CDR3 region has 18 residues. The CDR3 coding sequence is TGCGCCAGCAGCCAAGATACGACAGGAATGCGGTGGGCCAACGTCCTGACTTTC. This codes for CASSQDTTGMRWANVLTF.

This clonotype was counted between two and nine times. This rearrangement joins TRBV15 to TRBJ2-3; a possible D gene is TRBD2 (5 bases). This CDR3 spans 13 amino acids. Trimming removed 1 base at V and 6 bases at J, with 8 bases between. Germline lookup yields CDR1 LNHNV and CDR2 YYDKDF (reference sequence). The CDR3 here is CATSRVSGDTQYF. Written as DNA, the CDR3 is TGTGCCACCAGCAGAGTGTCGGGGGATACGCAGTATTTT.